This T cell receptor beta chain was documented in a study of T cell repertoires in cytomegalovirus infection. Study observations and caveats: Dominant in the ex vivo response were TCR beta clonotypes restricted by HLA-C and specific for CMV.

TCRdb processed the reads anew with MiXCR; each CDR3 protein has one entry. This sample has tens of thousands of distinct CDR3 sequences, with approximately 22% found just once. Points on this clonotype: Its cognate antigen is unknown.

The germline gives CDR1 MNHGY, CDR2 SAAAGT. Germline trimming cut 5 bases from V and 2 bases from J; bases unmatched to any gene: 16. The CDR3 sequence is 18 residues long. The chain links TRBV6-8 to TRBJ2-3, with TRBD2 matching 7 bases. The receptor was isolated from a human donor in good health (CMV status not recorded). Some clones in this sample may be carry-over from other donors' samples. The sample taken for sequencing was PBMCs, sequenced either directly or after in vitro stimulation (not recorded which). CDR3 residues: CASSRPSTIAGITDTQYF. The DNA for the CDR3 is TGTGCCAGCAGTCGTCCGTCTACTATAGCGGGCATCACAGATACGCAGTATTTT.